This TCR beta chain was captured by sequencing in a study of T cells after yellow fever vaccination. The overall study: Fractions low in cell number were prepared with SMART-Seq v4 Ultra Low Input. General observations from the study: Abundant clonotypes from the bulk population could contaminate FACS-sorted repertoires. Clones from primary vaccination mostly reappeared after the booster (96% CD4, less than 90% CD8).

A 5'RACE template-switching step, the method used to make TCR cDNA, added a universal primer site and UMIs. A single record per CDR3 protein comes from TCRdb applying MiXCR to the 5' RACE reads. The table lists about 170,000 distinct CDR3 sequences, approximately 11% of them singletons. V was pared by 8 bases and J by 0 bases, with 12 bases of the junction left unmatched. The CDR3 sequence is 16 residues long. Looked up from germline, CDR1 is MDHEN and CDR2 is SYDVKM. In this sample, this clonotype turned up a few times. Its antigen is not identified. V gene TRBV28 combines with J gene TRBJ1-2; 7 nucleotides agree with TRBD1. The sequence was collected from a man younger than 30 who received the YFV17D yellow fever vaccine. Material: CD8+ T cells sorted from PBMCs, obtained 15 days after the yellow fever booster vaccination. CDR3 sequence reads: CASCEGGGISNYGYTF. CDR3 in DNA: TGTGCCAGCTGTGAAGGAGGGGGCATCTCTAACTATGGCTACACCTTC.